This TCR beta chain was recorded in a study of T cells after yellow fever vaccination. Overall study results and limits: Almost all vaccine-responding clonotypes went undetected in sorted memory subsets on day 0. The secondary T-cell response peaked on day 5, not day 15, but was weaker.

TCRdb analysed the 5' RACE reads with MiXCR anew, one entry per CDR3 protein. The sample holds about 310 distinct CDR3 sequences, 45% to 55% seen once. This clonotype was found a few times. Germline V CDR1 and CDR2: SGHTA, FQGNSA. V dropped 5 bases and J dropped 4 bases, with 15 bases sitting between them. The CDR3 spans 15 residues. This clonotype was obtained from a man younger than 35 who received the YFV17D yellow fever vaccine. The sample in question was PBMCs, either bulk or a sorted T-cell subset (CD4+, CD8+, memory, or dextramer-sorted; not recorded which), obtained on the day of the first yellow fever vaccination. V and J are TRBV7-2 and TRBJ2-1, with TRBD2 as a possible D gene (6 bases). CDR3: CASSRDFSPYNEQFF. The CDR3 DNA reads as TGTGCCAGCAGCCGGGACTTCTCGCCTTACAATGAGCAGTTCTTC.